The T cell receptor (beta chain) under discussion was sequenced for a study of blood T cell repertoires in COVID-19. Produced via immunoSEQ multiplex PCR; TCRdb's table is partial and in-frame only. The sample consists of roughly 15,000 clones, about 91% of them appearing once. J gave up 6 bases and V 1 base, and 2 bases lay outside the gene matches. There are 13 residues in the CDR3. The gene calls are TRBV12-3 or TRBV12-4 and TRBJ2-5; 7 nucleotides agree with TRBD1. The sample was peripheral blood. The origin of this receptor is a human donor in a cohort sampled during active COVID-19. The CDR3 DNA follows: TGTGCCAGCAGTTTAGGGGACAGACAGACCCAGTACTTC. Protein sequence: CASSLGDRQTQYF.